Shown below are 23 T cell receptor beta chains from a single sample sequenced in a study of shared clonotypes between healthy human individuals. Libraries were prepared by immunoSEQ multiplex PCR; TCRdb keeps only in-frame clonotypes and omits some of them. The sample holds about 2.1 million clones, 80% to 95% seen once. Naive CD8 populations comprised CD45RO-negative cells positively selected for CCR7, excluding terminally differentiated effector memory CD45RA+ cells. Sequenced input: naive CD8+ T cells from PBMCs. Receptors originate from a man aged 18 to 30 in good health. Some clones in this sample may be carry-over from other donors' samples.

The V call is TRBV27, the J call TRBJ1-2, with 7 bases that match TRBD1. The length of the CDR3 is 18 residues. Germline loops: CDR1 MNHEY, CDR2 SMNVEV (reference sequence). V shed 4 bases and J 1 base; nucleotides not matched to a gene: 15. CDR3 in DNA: TGTGCCAGCAGTTCCTACACCTTAACAGGGGAAGTTAACTATGGCTACACCTTC. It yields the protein CASSSYTLTGEVNYGYTF.

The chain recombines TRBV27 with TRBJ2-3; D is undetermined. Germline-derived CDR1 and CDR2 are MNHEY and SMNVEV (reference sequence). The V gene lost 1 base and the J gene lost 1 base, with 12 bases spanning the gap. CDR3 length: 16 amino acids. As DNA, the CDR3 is TGTGCCAGCAGTTTATTAGTTAGTAGAGGCACAGATACGCAGTATTTT. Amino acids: CASSLLVSRGTDTQYF.

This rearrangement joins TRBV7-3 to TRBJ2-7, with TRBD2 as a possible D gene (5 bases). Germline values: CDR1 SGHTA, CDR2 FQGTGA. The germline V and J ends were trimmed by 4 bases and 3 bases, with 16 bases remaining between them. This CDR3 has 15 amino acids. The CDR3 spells CASSSLGGPIYEQYF. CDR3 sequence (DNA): TGTGCCAGCAGCTCCCTTGGCGGGCCAATCTACGAGCAGTACTTC.

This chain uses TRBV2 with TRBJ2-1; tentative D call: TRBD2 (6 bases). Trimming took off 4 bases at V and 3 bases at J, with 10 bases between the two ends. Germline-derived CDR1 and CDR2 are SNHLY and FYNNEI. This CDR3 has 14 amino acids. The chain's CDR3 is CASSVRESYNEQFF. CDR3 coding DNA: TGTGCCAGCAGTGTCCGGGAGAGCTACAATGAGCAGTTCTTC.

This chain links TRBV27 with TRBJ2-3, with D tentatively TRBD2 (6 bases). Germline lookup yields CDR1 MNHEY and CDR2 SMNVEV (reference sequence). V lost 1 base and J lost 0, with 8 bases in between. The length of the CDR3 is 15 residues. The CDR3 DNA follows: TGTGCCAGCAGTTTATGGAGGGCTAGCACAGATACGCAGTATTTT. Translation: CASSLWRASTDTQYF.

Here the CDR3 reads CASNSGLAAEQYF. The CDR3 DNA is TGTGCCAGCAATTCGGGACTAGCGGCTGAGCAGTACTTC. The J gene is TRBJ2-7, the V gene TRBV7-9; 11 bases are a match to TRBD2. V trimming: 7 bases; J trimming: 7 bases; junction bases outside the gene matches: 6. The germline CDR1 and CDR2 sequences are SEHNR and FQNEAQ (reference sequence). The CDR3 is 13 amino acids.

The CDR3 reads CASSYAGVVRNEQFF. The CDR3 nucleotides read TGTGCCAGCAGTTACGCAGGGGTAGTAAGGAATGAGCAGTTCTTC. This rearrangement joins TRBV6-6 to TRBJ2-1; D is possibly TRBD1 (6 bases). The CDR3 runs to 15 residues. V was pared by 2 bases and J by 7 bases, with 15 bases between. Germline V gene sequence: CDR1 MNHNY, CDR2 SVGAGI (reference sequence).

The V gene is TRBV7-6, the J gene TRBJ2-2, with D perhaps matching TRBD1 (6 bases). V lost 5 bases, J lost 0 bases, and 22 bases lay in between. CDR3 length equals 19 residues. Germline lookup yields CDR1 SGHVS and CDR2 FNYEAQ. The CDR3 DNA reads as TGTGCCAGCAGCCTATTTCTTCCCAGGGGAACTACGAACACCGGGGAGCTGTTTTTT. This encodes CASSLFLPRGTTNTGELFF.

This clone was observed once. The CDR3 bases are TGTGCCAGCAGCACCCTACAGGGGAGGGGAAATCAGCCCCAGCATTTT. As protein: CASSTLQGRGNQPQHF. The V and J genes are TRBV7-9 and TRBJ1-5; 7 bases line up with TRBD1. Per germline, CDR1 SEHNR and CDR2 FQNEAQ (reference sequence). The junction had 11 bases not matched to a gene; V was cut back by 5 bases and J by 4 bases. CDR3 length: 16 amino acids.

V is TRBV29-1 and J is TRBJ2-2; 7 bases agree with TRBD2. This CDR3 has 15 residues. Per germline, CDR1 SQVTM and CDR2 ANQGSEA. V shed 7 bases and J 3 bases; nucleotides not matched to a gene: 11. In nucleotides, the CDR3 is TGCAGCGCCGCCTGGGGAGGGGCATACACCGGGGAGCTGTTTTTT. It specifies CSAAWGGAYTGELFF.

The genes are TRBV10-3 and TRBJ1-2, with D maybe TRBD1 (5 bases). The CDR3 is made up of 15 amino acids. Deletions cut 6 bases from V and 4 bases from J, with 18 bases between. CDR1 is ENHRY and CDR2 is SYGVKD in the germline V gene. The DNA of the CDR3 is TGTGCCATCAGGGGCCCGGGACTTTTTGGCTATGGCTACACCTTC. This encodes CAIRGPGLFGYGYTF.

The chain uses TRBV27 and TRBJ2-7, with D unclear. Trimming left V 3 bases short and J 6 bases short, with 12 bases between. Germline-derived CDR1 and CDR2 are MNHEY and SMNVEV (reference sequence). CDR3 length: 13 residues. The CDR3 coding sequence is TGTGCCAGCAGTTTCGGACCGTCCGTCGAGCAGTACTTC. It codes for CASSFGPSVEQYF.

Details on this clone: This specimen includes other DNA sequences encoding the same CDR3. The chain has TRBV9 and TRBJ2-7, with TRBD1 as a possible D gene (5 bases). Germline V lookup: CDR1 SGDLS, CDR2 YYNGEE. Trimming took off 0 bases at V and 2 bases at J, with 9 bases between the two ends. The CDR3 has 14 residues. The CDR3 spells CASSVDGATYEQYF. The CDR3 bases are TGTGCCAGCAGCGTAGATGGGGCAACCTACGAGCAGTACTTC.

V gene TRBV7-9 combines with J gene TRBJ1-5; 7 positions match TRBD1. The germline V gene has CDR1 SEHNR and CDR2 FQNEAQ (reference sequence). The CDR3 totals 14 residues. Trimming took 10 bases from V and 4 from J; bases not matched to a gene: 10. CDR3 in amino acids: CATGTVNQNQPQHF. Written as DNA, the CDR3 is TGTGCCACCGGGACAGTCAACCAGAATCAGCCCCAGCATTTT.

The CDR3 DNA reads as TGTGCCTGGGCCTCGGGGACTAGCGGCGGGGAGCTGTTTTTT. It is translated as CAWASGTSGGELFF. This chain joins TRBV30 and TRBJ2-2; TRBD2 aligns across 11 bases. Trimming cost V 5 bases and J 7 bases; bases outside gene matches: 6. Germline V gene data show CDR1 as GTSNPN and CDR2 as SVGIG (reference sequence). The length of the CDR3 is 14 residues.

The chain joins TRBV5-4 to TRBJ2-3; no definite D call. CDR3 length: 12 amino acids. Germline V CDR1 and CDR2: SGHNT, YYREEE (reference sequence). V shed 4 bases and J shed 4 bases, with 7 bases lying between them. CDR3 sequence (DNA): TGTGCCAGCAGCGAGCTAGCAGATACGCAGTATTTT. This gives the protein CASSELADTQYF. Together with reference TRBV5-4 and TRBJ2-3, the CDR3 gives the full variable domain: ETGVTQSPTHLIKTRGQQVTLRCSSQSGHNTVSWYQQALGQGPQFIFQYYREEENGRGNFPPRFSGLQFPNYSSELNVNALELDDSALYLCASSELADTQYFGPGTRLTVL.

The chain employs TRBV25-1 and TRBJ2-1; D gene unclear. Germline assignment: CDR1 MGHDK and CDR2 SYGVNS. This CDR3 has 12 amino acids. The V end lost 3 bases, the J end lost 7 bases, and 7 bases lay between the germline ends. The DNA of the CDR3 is TGTGCCAGCAGTGAGGATTGGAATGAGCAGTTCTTC. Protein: CASSEDWNEQFF. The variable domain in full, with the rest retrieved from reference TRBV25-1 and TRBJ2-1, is EADIYQTPRYLVIGTGKKITLECSQTMGHDKMYWYQQDPGMELHLIHYSYGVNSTEKGDLSSESTVSRIRTEHFPLTLESARPSHTSQYLCASSEDWNEQFFGPGTRLTVL.

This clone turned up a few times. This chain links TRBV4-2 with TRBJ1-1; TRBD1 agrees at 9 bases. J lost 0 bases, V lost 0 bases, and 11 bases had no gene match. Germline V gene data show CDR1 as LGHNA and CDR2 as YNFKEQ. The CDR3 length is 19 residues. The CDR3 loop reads CASSQDQSRQGEMNTEAFF. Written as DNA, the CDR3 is TGTGCCAGCAGCCAAGATCAGTCCCGACAGGGGGAAATGAACACTGAAGCTTTCTTT.

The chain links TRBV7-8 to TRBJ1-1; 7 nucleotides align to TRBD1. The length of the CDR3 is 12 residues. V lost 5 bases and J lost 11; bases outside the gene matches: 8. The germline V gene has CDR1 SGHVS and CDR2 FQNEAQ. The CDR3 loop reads CASSPSTGDAFF. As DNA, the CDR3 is TGTGCCAGCAGCCCCTCCACAGGGGACGCTTTCTTT.

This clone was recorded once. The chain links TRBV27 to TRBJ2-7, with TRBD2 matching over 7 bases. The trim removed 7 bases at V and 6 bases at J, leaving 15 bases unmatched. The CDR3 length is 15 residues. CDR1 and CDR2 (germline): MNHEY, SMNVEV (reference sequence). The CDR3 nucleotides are TGTGCCAGCACCTCCCGTGACCGAGGACTAGGCGAGCAGTACTTC. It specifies CASTSRDRGLGEQYF.

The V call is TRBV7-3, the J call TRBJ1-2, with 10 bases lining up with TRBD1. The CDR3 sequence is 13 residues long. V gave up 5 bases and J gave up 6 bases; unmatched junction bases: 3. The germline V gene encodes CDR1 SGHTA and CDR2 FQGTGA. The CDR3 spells CASSGDRGHGYTF. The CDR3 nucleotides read TGTGCCAGCAGCGGGGACAGGGGTCATGGCTACACCTTC. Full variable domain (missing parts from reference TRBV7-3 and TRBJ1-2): GAGVSQTPSNKVTEKGKYVELRCDPISGHTALYWYRQSLGQGPEFLIYFQGTGAADDSGLPNDRFFAVRPEGSVSTLKIQRTERGDSAVYLCASSGDRGHGYTFGSGTRLTVV.

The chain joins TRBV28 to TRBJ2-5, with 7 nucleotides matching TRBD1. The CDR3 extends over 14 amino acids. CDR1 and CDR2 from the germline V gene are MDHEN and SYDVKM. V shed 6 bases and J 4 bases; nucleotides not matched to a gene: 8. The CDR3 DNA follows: TGTGCCAGCAGCAAACAGGGGAATGGAGAGACCCAGTACTTC. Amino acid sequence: CASSKQGNGETQYF.

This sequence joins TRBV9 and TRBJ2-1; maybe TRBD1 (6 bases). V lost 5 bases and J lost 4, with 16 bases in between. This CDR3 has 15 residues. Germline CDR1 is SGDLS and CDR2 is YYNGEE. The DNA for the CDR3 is TGTGCCAGCAGTTCACAGGGAAGGAGATACAATGAGCAGTTCTTC. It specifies CASSSQGRRYNEQFF.